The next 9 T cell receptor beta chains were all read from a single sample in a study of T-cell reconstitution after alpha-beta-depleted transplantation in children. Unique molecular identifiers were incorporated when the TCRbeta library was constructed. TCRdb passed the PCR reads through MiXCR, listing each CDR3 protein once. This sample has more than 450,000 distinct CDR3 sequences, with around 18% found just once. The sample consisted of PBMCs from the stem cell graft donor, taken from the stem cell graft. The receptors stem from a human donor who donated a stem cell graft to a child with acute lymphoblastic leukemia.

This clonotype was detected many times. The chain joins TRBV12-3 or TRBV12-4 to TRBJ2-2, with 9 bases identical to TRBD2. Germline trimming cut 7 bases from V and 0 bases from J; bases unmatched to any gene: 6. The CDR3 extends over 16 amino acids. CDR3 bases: TGTGCCAGCAATCTCCTAGCGGGAACGAACACCGGGGAGCTGTTTTTT. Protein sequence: CASNLLAGTNTGELFF.

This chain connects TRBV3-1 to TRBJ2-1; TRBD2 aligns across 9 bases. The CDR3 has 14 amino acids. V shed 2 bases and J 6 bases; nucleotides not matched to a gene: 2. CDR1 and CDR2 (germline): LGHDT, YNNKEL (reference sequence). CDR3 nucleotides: TGTGCCAGCAGCCAACCGGGACTAGCCAATGAGCAGTTCTTC. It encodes CASSQPGLANEQFF.

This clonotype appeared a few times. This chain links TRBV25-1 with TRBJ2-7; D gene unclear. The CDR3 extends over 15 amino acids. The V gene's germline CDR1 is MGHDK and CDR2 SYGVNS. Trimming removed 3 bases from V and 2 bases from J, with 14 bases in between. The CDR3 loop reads CASSDRYYNPYEQYF. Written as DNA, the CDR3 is TGTGCCAGCAGTGATAGATATTACAACCCCTACGAGCAGTACTTC.

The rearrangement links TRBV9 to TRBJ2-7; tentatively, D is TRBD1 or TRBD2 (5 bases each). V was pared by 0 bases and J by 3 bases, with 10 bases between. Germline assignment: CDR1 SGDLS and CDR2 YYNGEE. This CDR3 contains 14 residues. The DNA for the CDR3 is TGTGCCAGCAGCGTAGTTGCTGGGGGCTACGAGCAGTACTTC. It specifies CASSVVAGGYEQYF.

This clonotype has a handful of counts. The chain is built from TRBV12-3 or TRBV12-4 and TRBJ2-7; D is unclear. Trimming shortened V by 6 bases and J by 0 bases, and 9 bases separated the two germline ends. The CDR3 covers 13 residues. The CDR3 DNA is TGTGCCAGCAGGATAGGCACCTCCTACGAGCAGTACTTC. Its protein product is CASRIGTSYEQYF.

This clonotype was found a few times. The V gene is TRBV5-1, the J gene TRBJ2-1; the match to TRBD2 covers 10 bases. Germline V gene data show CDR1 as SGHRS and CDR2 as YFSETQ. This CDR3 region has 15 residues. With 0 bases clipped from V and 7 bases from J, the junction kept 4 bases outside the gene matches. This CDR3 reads CASSLVPGLANEQFF. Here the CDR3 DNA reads TGCGCCAGCAGCTTGGTCCCGGGACTAGCGAATGAGCAGTTCTTC.

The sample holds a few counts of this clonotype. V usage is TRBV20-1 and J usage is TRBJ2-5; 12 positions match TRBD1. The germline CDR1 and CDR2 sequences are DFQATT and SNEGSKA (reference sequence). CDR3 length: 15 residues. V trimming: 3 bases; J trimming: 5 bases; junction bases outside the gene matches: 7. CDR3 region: CSASGGTGGPETQYF. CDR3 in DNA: TGCAGTGCTAGCGGCGGGACAGGGGGCCCTGAGACCCAGTACTTC.

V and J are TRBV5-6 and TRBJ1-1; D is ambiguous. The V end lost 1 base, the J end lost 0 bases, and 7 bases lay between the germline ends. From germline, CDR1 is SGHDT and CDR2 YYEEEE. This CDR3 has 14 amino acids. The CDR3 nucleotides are TGTGCCAGCAGCTTGTATGGATTGAACACTGAAGCTTTCTTT. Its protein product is CASSLYGLNTEAFF.

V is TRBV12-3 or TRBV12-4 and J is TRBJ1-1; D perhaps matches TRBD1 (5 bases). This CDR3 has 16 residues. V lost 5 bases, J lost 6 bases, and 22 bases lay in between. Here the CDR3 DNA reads TGTGCCAGCAGTCCCAGGGATGAGAACACTGTCGCTGAAGCTTTCTTT. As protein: CASSPRDENTVAEAFF.